These T cell receptor beta chains were read from a single sample in a study of T-cell memory formation after mild COVID-19. MiXCR, run by TCRdb on the 5' RACE reads, gives a single entry per CDR3 protein. The sample comprises about 470,000 distinct CDR3 sequences, around a quarter of which are singletons, and around 13% rests with the top ten. Sequencing used PBMCs or a T cell subset sorted from them (not recorded which). The receptors originated from an adult woman who had mild COVID-19 (a few samples of this study predate the infection). Cell type and time point are not known. CDR3s include the opening cysteine and the closing phenylalanine or tryptophan. The D gene is left open where the match is weak. Part of the rows lack a size; the others show once, few, many or a class for expanded clones.

size: few
V: TRBV4-2
length: 17
D: .
J: TRBJ2-6
CDR3: CASSQDILGLGANVLTF
DNA: TGTGCCAGCAGCCAAGATATTCTAGGGTTGGGGGCCAACGTCCTGACTTTC

size: .
V: TRBV7-6
length: 14
D: .
J: TRBJ2-3
CDR3: CASSLRAGLNTQYF
DNA: TGTGCCAGCAGCTTAAGGGCAGGGCTGAATACGCAGTATTTT

size: many
V: TRBV11-2
length: 13
D: .
J: TRBJ2-1
CDR3: CASSPSSYNEQFF
DNA: TGTGCCAGCAGCCCAAGCTCCTACAATGAGCAGTTCTTC

size: .
V: TRBV6-2/TRBV6-3
length: 14
D: .
J: TRBJ1-1
CDR3: CASSTGQLWTEAFF
DNA: TGTGCCAGCAGCACCGGACAGTTGTGGACTGAAGCTTTCTTT

size: .
V: TRBV9
length: 16
D: TRBD2
J: TRBJ2-5
CDR3: CASSVEGAGGQETQYF
DNA: TGTGCCAGCAGCGTAGAGGGAGCGGGGGGCCAAGAGACCCAGTACTTC

size: .
V: TRBV6-5
length: 15
D: .
J: TRBJ2-1
CDR3: CASSYEGSTYNEQFF
DNA: TGTGCCAGCAGTTACGAGGGATCTACCTACAATGAGCAGTTCTTC

size: few
V: TRBV11-2
length: 15
D: .
J: TRBJ2-3
CDR3: CASSLYVGATDTQYF
DNA: TGTGCCAGCAGCTTATATGTGGGCGCTACAGATACGCAGTATTTT

size: few
V: TRBV4-3
length: 14
D: .
J: TRBJ2-2
CDR3: CASSPGEITGELFF
DNA: TGCGCCAGCAGCCCGGGAGAGATCACCGGGGAGCTGTTTTTT

size: few
V: TRBV27
length: 14
D: .
J: TRBJ2-5
CDR3: CASSLTERGETQYF
DNA: TGTGCCAGCAGTTTAACGGAGCGTGGAGAGACCCAGTACTTC

size: .
V: TRBV5-1
length: 13
D: .
J: TRBJ1-3
CDR3: CASTQGPGNTIYF
DNA: TGCGCCAGCACGCAGGGGCCGGGAAACACCATATATTTT

size: many
V: TRBV6-6
length: 14
D: .
J: TRBJ2-1
CDR3: CASSYSRVYNEQFF
DNA: TGTGCCAGCAGTTACTCGAGAGTTTACAATGAGCAGTTCTTC

size: .
V: TRBV12-3/TRBV12-4
length: 13
D: .
J: TRBJ2-5
CDR3: CASRLLGGETQYF
DNA: TGTGCCAGCAGATTACTAGGAGGGGAGACCCAGTACTTC

size: few
V: TRBV28
length: 14
D: .
J: TRBJ1-4
CDR3: CASSWGATNEKLFF
DNA: TGTGCCAGCAGTTGGGGGGCAACTAATGAAAAACTGTTTTTT